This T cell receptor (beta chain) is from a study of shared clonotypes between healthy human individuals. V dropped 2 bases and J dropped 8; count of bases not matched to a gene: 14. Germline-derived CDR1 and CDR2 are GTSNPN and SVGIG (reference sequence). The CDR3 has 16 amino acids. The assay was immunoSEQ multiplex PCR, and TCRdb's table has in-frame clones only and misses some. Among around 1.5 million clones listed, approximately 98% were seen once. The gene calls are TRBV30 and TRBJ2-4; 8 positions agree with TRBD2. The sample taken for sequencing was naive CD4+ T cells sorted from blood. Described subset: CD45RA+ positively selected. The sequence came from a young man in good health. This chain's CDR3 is CAWSPGEAGVGDIQYF. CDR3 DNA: TGTGCCTGGAGTCCGGGGGAAGCGGGAGTTGGGGACATTCAGTACTTC.